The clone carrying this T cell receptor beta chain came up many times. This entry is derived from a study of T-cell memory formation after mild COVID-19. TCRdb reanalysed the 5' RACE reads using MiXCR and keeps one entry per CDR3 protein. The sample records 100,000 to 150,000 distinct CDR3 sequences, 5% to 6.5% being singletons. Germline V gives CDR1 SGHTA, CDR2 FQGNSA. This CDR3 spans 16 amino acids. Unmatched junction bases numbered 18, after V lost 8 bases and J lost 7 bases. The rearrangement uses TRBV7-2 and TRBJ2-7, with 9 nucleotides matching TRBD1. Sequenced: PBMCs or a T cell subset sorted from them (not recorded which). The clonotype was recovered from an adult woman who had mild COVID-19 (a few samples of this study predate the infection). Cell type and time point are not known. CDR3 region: CASGGRGQGRTREQYF. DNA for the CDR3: TGTGCCAGCGGGGGACGGGGACAGGGCCGGACCAGAGAGCAGTACTTC.